This T cell receptor (beta chain) was sequenced during a study of T-cell reconstitution after alpha-beta-depleted transplantation in children. Overall study findings and caveats: Hyperexpanded clones declined; after one year, newly produced T cells mostly supplied diversity.

Germline V gene data show CDR1 as MGHRA and CDR2 as YSYEKL. V shed 7 bases and J shed 2 bases, with 14 bases lying between them. The CDR3 spans 14 residues. Details on this clonotype: Antigen unknown.

Using unique molecular identifiers, the investigators prepared the TCRbeta library. MiXCR, applied by TCRdb to the PCR reads, yields one record per CDR3 protein. The table lists more than 75,000 distinct CDR3 sequences, 20% to 30% of them singletons. The sequence derives from a boy under 10 years old with acute lymphoblastic leukemia, due to receive a stem cell transplant. The input for sequencing was PBMCs, taken before TCRalphabeta/CD19-depleted stem cell transplant. V gene TRBV4-1 combines with J gene TRBJ1-1; D might be TRBD1 (6 bases). The CDR3 sequence: CASNIRGTNTEAFF. The CDR3 bases are TGCGCCAGCAACATTAGGGGGACAAACACTGAAGCTTTCTTT.